A single sample is the source of the 19 T cell receptor beta chains below, sequenced in a study of tumor-infiltrating lymphocytes in primary liver carcinoma. Making TCR beta cDNA involved 400 to 600 ng total RNA and a constant-region primer. Slightly modified ARM-PCR, run as three nested multiplex PCR rounds, produced the TCR beta libraries. Researchers ran the first two PCR rounds for 9 to 10 cycles each with TRBV1-TRBV30 forward primers and a C-beta reverse primer. TCRdb re-called the multiplex PCR reads with MiXCR, one entry per CDR3 protein. The sample lists 84,000 or so distinct CDR3 sequences, 55% to 85% occurring once. Extraction of RNA together with DNA used 20-30 mg of unsorted bulk tissue. Sequencing input: liver tumor tissue from sampling region 1. Subset given: tumor region T1, superior pole. The receptor source for this set is a man aged 35-49 years with primary liver carcinoma and hepatitis B virus infection.

The chain combines TRBV5-8 with TRBJ1-1; D may be TRBD1 (5 bases). The CDR3 totals 14 residues. V lost 5 bases and J 2 bases, leaving 13 bases between the germline ends. The germline V gene has CDR1 SGHTS and CDR2 YDEGEE. CDR3 sequence reads: CASSRDGHNTEAFF. CDR3 DNA sequence: TGTGCCAGCAGTCGGGACGGCCATAACACTGAAGCTTTCTTT. Full variable domain (missing parts from reference TRBV5-8 and TRBJ1-1): EAGVTQSPTHLIKTRGQQATLRCSPISGHTSVYWYQQALGLGLQFLLWYDEGEERNRGNFPPRFSGRQFPNYSSELNVNALELEDSALYLCASSRDGHNTEAFFGQGTRLTVV.

The gene calls are TRBV11-2 and TRBJ2-7, with TRBD2 as a possible D gene (6 bases). Germline CDR1 SGHAT, CDR2 FQNNGV. V shed 2 bases and J shed 4 bases, with 24 bases lying between them. The CDR3 contains 18 residues. The CDR3 spells CASSLSAGLTCGGYEQYF. CDR3 nucleotides: TGTGCCAGCAGCTTATCCGCTGGACTAACGTGTGGGGGGTACGAGCAGTACTTC. Together with reference TRBV11-2 and TRBJ2-7, the CDR3 gives the full variable domain: EAGVAQSPRYKIIEKRQSVAFWCNPISGHATLYWYQQILGQGPKLLIQFQNNGVVDDSQLPKDRFSAERLKGVDSTLKIQPAKLEDSAVYLCASSLSAGLTCGGYEQYFGPGTRLTVT.

Worth noting for this clonotype: An end of the junction differs from the germline gene, which may be a read error. This chain connects TRBV7-2 to TRBJ1-4; TRBD1 might be the D (6 bases). Germline assignment: CDR1 SGHTA and CDR2 FQGNSA. This CDR3 is 16 amino acids long. This CDR3 is CASNLVSGATNEKLFF. In DNA, the CDR3 is TGTGCCAGCAACTTAGTCTCAGGGGCAACTAATGAAAAACTGTTTTTT.

A note on this clonotype: Given the absence of the conserved phenylalanine or tryptophan at the CDR3 end, a read error is likely. J is TRBJ2-3 and V is TRBV5-5; D uncertain. The germline gives CDR1 SGHKS, CDR2 YYEKEE (reference sequence). The CDR3 totals 11 residues. The CDR3 is CSSSYTDTQYS. The CDR3 DNA reads TGTTCCAGCAGCTACACAGATACGCAGTATTCT.

For this clonotype: Its ends do not fully match the called genes, so a read error is possible. The V and J genes are TRBV7-9 and TRBJ2-7; 8 nucleotides agree with TRBD1. This CDR3 is built from 16 residues. Germline CDR1 SEHNR, CDR2 FQNEAQ (reference sequence). Here the CDR3 DNA reads TGTGCCAGCAGCCGTTCCGGACAGGGAGTAACCTACGAGAAGTACTTC. Encoded protein: CASSRSGQGVTYEKYF.

Regarding this clonotype: A read error may account for a junction end that differs from germline. V gene TRBV4-1 combines with J gene TRBJ2-7, with TRBD2 identical over 8 bases. Looked up from germline, CDR1 is MGHRA and CDR2 is YSYEKL. This CDR3 spans 15 amino acids. The chain's CDR3 is CANSQDFPPSGGQYF. The CDR3 DNA is TGCGCCAACAGCCAAGATTTCCCTCCCAGCGGGGGGCAGTACTTC.

Concerning this clonotype itself: A read error may account for a junction end that differs from germline. The CDR3 DNA sequence: TGTGCCAGCAGTGTTACAGGGTCCGGCACAGATATGCAGTATTTT. Encoded protein: CASSVTGSGTDMQYF. This chain joins TRBV6-1 and TRBJ2-3; D perhaps matches TRBD1 (6 bases). The CDR3 is made up of 15 amino acids. Germline CDR1 MNHNS, CDR2 SASEGT.

Comment on this clonotype: The CDR3 carries no conserved terminal phenylalanine or tryptophan, so it likely arises from a read error. The rearrangement links TRBV6-5 to TRBJ2-7, with 9 positions matching TRBD2. Germline V gene lookup returns CDR1 MNHEY and CDR2 SVGAGI. The CDR3 has 15 residues. CDR3 nucleotide sequence: TGTGCCAGCAATTACTCTAGCGGGGAACCCTACGAGCAGTACCTC. Its translation is CASNYSSGEPYEQYL.

A word on this clonotype: Germline and junction disagree at one end, which may indicate a read error. This chain connects TRBV24-1 to TRBJ2-5; TRBD1 might be the D (6 bases). The CDR3 covers 12 residues. Germline V gene lookup returns CDR1 KGHDR and CDR2 SFDVKD. CDR3: CTTGQTGETQYF. The CDR3 DNA follows: TGTACCACTGGACAGACTGGCGAGACCCAGTACTTC.

In regard to this clonotype: Possible read error: a much larger clone is one base away. The V gene is TRBV28, the J gene TRBJ1-5, with TRBD1 as a possible D gene (5 bases). CDR3 size: 14 residues. Germline CDR1 reads MDHEN; CDR2 reads SYDVKM. In DNA, the CDR3 is TGTGCCAGCAGCCTAGGGGTGGGCAATCAGTCCCAGCATTTT. Protein sequence: CASSLGVGNQSQHF.

Concerning this clonotype itself: As the CDR3 is not closed by the conserved phenylalanine or tryptophan, this likely results from a read error. The rearrangement uses TRBV20-1 and TRBJ1-5, with D unclear. Trimming cost V 6 bases and J 5 bases, with 14 bases left between them. The CDR3 covers 13 residues. Per germline, CDR1 DFQATT and CDR2 SNEGSKA (reference sequence). The CDR3 region is CSARRAFDQPQHL. The CDR3 DNA is TGCAGTGCACGACGGGCATTTGATCAGCCCCAGCATCTT.

As to this clonotype: The junction differs from germline at one of its ends, possibly a read error. The chain employs TRBV5-4 and TRBJ2-3, with D unresolved. The CDR3 sequence is 16 residues long. Germline CDR1 is SGHNT and CDR2 is YYREEE (reference sequence). CDR3: CASSLRVPGGADTQYF. DNA for the CDR3: TGTGCCAGTAGCTTACGGGTCCCAGGTGGGGCAGATACGCAGTATTTT.

This CDR3 reads CAWSVPLFLYEQYF. CDR3 bases: TGTGCCTGGAGTGTACCCCTGTTCTTGTACGAGCAGTACTTC. This chain joins TRBV30 and TRBJ2-7; D is uncertain. The germline CDR1 and CDR2 sequences are GTSNPN and SVGIG (reference sequence). V was cut by 0 bases and J by 4 bases, with 13 bases left in between. There are 14 residues in the CDR3.

Worth noting for this clonotype: The conserved final phenylalanine or tryptophan is absent from the CDR3, which likely points to a read error. The J gene is TRBJ1-1, the V gene TRBV12-3 or TRBV12-4, with D tentatively TRBD1 (6 bases). There are 16 residues in the CDR3. The CDR3 loop reads CAGSLGRPQGMGEAFY. DNA of the CDR3: TGTGCCGGCAGTTTAGGGCGCCCGCAGGGGATGGGTGAAGCTTTCTAT.

The chain carries TRBV21-1 and TRBJ2-7; TRBD2 is the table's D call, not checked against the DNA. TRBV21-1 is a documented pseudogene. This CDR3 region has 13 residues. The CDR3 protein is CAMDQELAYERYF. For the CDR3, the DNA is TGTGCCATGGACCAAGAACTAGCCTACGAGCGGTACTTC.

Comment on this clonotype: A much larger clone differs by one base, so this may be a read error. The CDR3 DNA follows: TGTGCCCAGACGTCTACAGGCGGACGGACTGAAGCTTTCTTT. Protein sequence: CAQTSTGGRTEAFF. The V call is TRBV30, the J call TRBJ1-1, with a possible D match to TRBD1 (5 bases). Germline CDR1 and CDR2: GTSNPN and SVGIG (reference sequence). V dropped 8 bases and J dropped 5 bases, with 21 bases sitting between them. The CDR3 consists of 14 residues.

This clonotype was found many times. This chain connects TRBV5-1 to TRBJ2-1; D may be TRBD1 (5 bases). The CDR3 has 15 residues. CDR1 and CDR2 from the germline V gene are SGHRS and YFSETQ. V dropped 0 bases and J dropped 2 bases, with 9 bases sitting between them. The CDR3 sequence: CASSLDTGAYNEQFF. CDR3 coding DNA: TGCGCCAGCAGCTTGGATACAGGCGCCTACAATGAGCAGTTCTTC.

In the case of this clonotype: This may arise from a read error, as a much more abundant clone is one base away. The chain has TRBV2 and TRBJ1-5; 7 bases align to TRBD1. Germline lookup yields CDR1 SNHLY and CDR2 FYNNEI. This CDR3 is 15 amino acids long. CDR3 sequence (DNA): TGTTCCAGCAGGGGGGACGGTTTTAGCAATCAGCCCCAGCATTTT. This translates into CSSRGDGFSNQPQHF.

In this sample, this clonotype turned up once. The conserved phenylalanine or tryptophan normally closing the CDR3 is absent here, so this likely arose from a read error. The chain joins TRBV10-2 to TRBJ1-5; D gene uncertain. Germline V gene data show CDR1 as WSHSY and CDR2 as SAAADI. The CDR3 runs to 14 residues. The CDR3 reads CASSESDSGQSQHY. The CDR3 nucleotides read TGTGCCAGCAGTGAGTCCGACTCTGGTCAGTCCCAGCATTAT.